These T cell receptor beta chains were read from a single sample in a study of blood T cell repertoires in COVID-19. Profiled with immunoSEQ multiplex PCR; TCRdb holds only in-frame clones, not every one. This table has around 240,000 clones, roughly 79% appearing once. Sequenced input: peripheral blood. The source is a woman older than 75 with acute or convalescent COVID-19. The CDR3 runs from the conserved cysteine through the conserved F or W. Each record gives: J gene, clone size, V gene, D gene, CDR3 DNA, CDR3 protein. D genes are given only for firm matches. Size values are once, few and many counts, or a class for expanded clones, and some rows have none.

J: TRBJ2-1
size: -
V: TRBV6-6
D: TRBD2
DNA: TGTGCCAGCAGTCGCCCACCGGGACTAGCGGGAGGAAGGGAAAATGAGCAGTTCTTC
CDR3: CASSRPPGLAGGRENEQFF

J: TRBJ2-5
size: -
V: TRBV5-6
D: TRBD1
DNA: TGTGCCAGCAGCTTAAAGGGACAGGGACCCCGAGAGACCCAGTACTTC
CDR3: CASSLKGQGPRETQYF

J: TRBJ2-3
size: -
V: TRBV2
D: TRBD1
DNA: TGTGCCAGCAGAGGGACAGTTAGCACAGATACGCAGTATTTT
CDR3: CASRGTVSTDTQYF

J: TRBJ1-3
size: -
V: TRBV28
D: -
DNA: TGTGCCAGCATTAATTCTGGGACTGCAGGTGGAAACACCATATATTTT
CDR3: CASINSGTAGGNTIYF

J: TRBJ2-1
size: -
V: TRBV3-1/TRBV3-2
D: TRBD2
DNA: TGTGCCAGCAGCCAACCCGGGACTAGCGGGGGGTACGGGAAGCAGTTCTTC
CDR3: CASSQPGTSGGYGKQFF

J: TRBJ1-5
size: -
V: TRBV19
D: -
DNA: TGTGCCAGTAGTATTGTTGTTCGGGGGAGCAATCAGCCCCAGCATTTT
CDR3: CASSIVVRGSNQPQHF

J: TRBJ2-2
size: -
V: TRBV5-4
D: TRBD1
DNA: TGTGCCAGCAGCATCCCGGGACAGGGAACCGGGGAGCTGTTTTTT
CDR3: CASSIPGQGTGELFF

J: TRBJ2-7
size: -
V: TRBV6-5
D: -
DNA: TGTGCCAGCACCAACCCCGGAGGGGGCGGGGAGCAGTACTTC
CDR3: CASTNPGGGGEQYF

J: TRBJ1-1
size: few
V: TRBV6-2/TRBV6-3
D: TRBD1
DNA: TGTGCCAGCAGTTCCCGGACAGGGGGCATAAACACTGAAGCTTTCTTT
CDR3: CASSSRTGGINTEAFF

J: TRBJ1-3
size: -
V: TRBV14
D: -
DNA: TGTGCCAGCAGGGGAGCACCCTCTGGAAACACCATATATTTT
CDR3: CASRGAPSGNTIYF

J: TRBJ1-4
size: -
V: TRBV6-2/TRBV6-3
D: TRBD1
DNA: TGTGCCAGCAGTGCGGACAGGTTGTTTGGGGAAAAACTGTTTTTT
CDR3: CASSADRLFGEKLFF

J: TRBJ2-3
size: -
V: TRBV2
D: TRBD1
DNA: TGTGCCAGCAGGCCGGGACAGAGCACAGATACGCAGTATTTT
CDR3: CASRPGQSTDTQYF

J: TRBJ1-6
size: -
V: TRBV5-5
D: TRBD1
DNA: TGTGCCAGCAGCTTCACCGGGACAGGGGCGAGCTCCTATAATTCACCCCTCCACTTT
CDR3: CASSFTGTGASSYNSPLHF

J: TRBJ1-4
size: -
V: TRBV2
D: -
DNA: TGTGCCAGCAGCTTCCAGGGTTTAGGAACTAATGAAAAACTGTTTTTT
CDR3: CASSFQGLGTNEKLFF

J: TRBJ2-3
size: -
V: TRBV6-5
D: TRBD2
DNA: TGTGCCAGCAGGGCAGCGGGAGAGGTAACAGATACGCAGTATTTT
CDR3: CASRAAGEVTDTQYF

J: TRBJ2-5
size: -
V: TRBV14
D: -
DNA: TGTGCCAGCAGCCTCACGCGGCCCGGGACTTTTCAAGAGACCCAGTACTTC
CDR3: CASSLTRPGTFQETQYF

J: TRBJ2-7
size: -
V: TRBV7-2
D: -
DNA: TGTGCCAGCAGCCATCCTTCGGAGGAGCAGTACTTC
CDR3: CASSHPSEEQYF

J: TRBJ2-1
size: -
V: TRBV14
D: -
DNA: TGTGCCAGCAGCCCCCGGAGGGATGAGCAGTTCTTC
CDR3: CASSPRRDEQFF

J: TRBJ1-6
size: -
V: TRBV4-3
D: TRBD1
DNA: TGCGCCAGCAGCCAAGTGACAGGACAGGGAAATTCACCCCTCCACTTT
CDR3: CASSQVTGQGNSPLHF

J: TRBJ1-3
size: once
V: TRBV5-1
D: -
DNA: TGCGCCAGCAGCTTGGAAACAGGGCCCGGAAACACCATATATTTT
CDR3: CASSLETGPGNTIYF

J: TRBJ2-2
size: -
V: TRBV15
D: -
DNA: TGTGCCACCAGCAGAGATTACCAGGGTTCCGGGGAGCTGTTTTTT
CDR3: CATSRDYQGSGELFF

J: TRBJ1-2
size: -
V: TRBV7-3
D: -
DNA: TGTGCCAGCAGCCCACGGGCGGGCTATGGCTACACCTTC
CDR3: CASSPRAGYGYTF

J: TRBJ1-2
size: -
V: TRBV2
D: TRBD1
DNA: TGTGCCAGCAGGGACGGGACAGGGGTTATCTATGGCTACACCTTC
CDR3: CASRDGTGVIYGYTF

J: TRBJ1-2
size: -
V: TRBV30
D: -
DNA: TGTGCCTGGAGTGTTGGGCGGGCAGGGGTGACTAACTATGGCTACACCTTC
CDR3: CAWSVGRAGVTNYGYTF

J: TRBJ2-5
size: -
V: TRBV11-3
D: -
DNA: TGTGCCAGCAGCTTAGATAGCAGTACCCAGTACTTC
CDR3: CASSLDSSTQYF

J: TRBJ2-7
size: once
V: TRBV3-1/TRBV3-2
D: -
DNA: TGTGCCAGCAGCCAAGAAGGGGCCACGTTCCTCTACGAGCAGTACTTC
CDR3: CASSQEGATFLYEQYF

J: TRBJ1-2
size: -
V: TRBV7-9
D: -
DNA: TGTGCCAGCAGCACGGACAGTTTAGCTGGCTACACCTTC
CDR3: CASSTDSLAGYTF

J: TRBJ1-5
size: -
V: TRBV7-9
D: -
DNA: TGTGCCAGCAGCTTAGTGGGGCCCAATCAGCCCCAGCATTTT
CDR3: CASSLVGPNQPQHF

J: TRBJ2-1
size: -
V: TRBV6-1
D: -
DNA: TGTGCCAGCAGTGAGACAGTGGTTAGGGAGCAGTTCTTC
CDR3: CASSETVVREQFF

J: TRBJ1-4
size: once
V: TRBV30
D: -
DNA: TGTGCCTGGAGAGGCGGTGCAACTAATGAAAAACTGTTTTTT
CDR3: CAWRGGATNEKLFF

J: TRBJ1-2
size: -
V: TRBV3-1/TRBV3-2
D: TRBD1
DNA: TGTGCCAGCAGCCAAGTATTTGGGCAGGGGGGCGTAAGCTATGGCTACACCTTC
CDR3: CASSQVFGQGGVSYGYTF

J: TRBJ2-7
size: -
V: TRBV7-9
D: TRBD1
DNA: TGTGCCAGCAAAACCGCAGGGGGCGTCGATTACGAGCAGTACTTC
CDR3: CASKTAGGVDYEQYF

J: TRBJ2-6
size: -
V: TRBV18
D: TRBD1
DNA: TGTGCCAGCTCACCACCGTGGGACAGGGGCGTCCTGACTTTC
CDR3: CASSPPWDRGVLTF

J: TRBJ1-5
size: -
V: TRBV2
D: -
DNA: TGTGCCAGCAAGTTACAGGGCCCCCCCAATCAGCCCCAGCATTTT
CDR3: CASKLQGPPNQPQHF

J: TRBJ1-2
size: -
V: TRBV10-3
D: TRBD1
DNA: TGTGCCATCAGTGAGCCGAACTTGGGACAGGGGGCCGGGAGCTATGGCTACACCTTC
CDR3: CAISEPNLGQGAGSYGYTF

J: TRBJ2-5
size: -
V: TRBV7-6
D: TRBD1
DNA: TGTGCCAGCAGCTTAGGGACAGGGGGCGCAGAGACCCAGTACTTC
CDR3: CASSLGTGGAETQYF

J: TRBJ2-1
size: few
V: TRBV5-6
D: TRBD1
DNA: TGTGCCAGCAGCTTGGGGTCTGGGACAGATATCTACAATGAGCAGTTCTTC
CDR3: CASSLGSGTDIYNEQFF

J: TRBJ2-7
size: -
V: TRBV10-3
D: -
DNA: TGTGCCATCAGTGAGTCAGGGGCGGCCGAGCAGTACTTC
CDR3: CAISESGAAEQYF

J: TRBJ2-6
size: -
V: TRBV7-2
D: -
DNA: TGTGCCAGCAGCTTACGAACAGGGTACGGGGCCAACGTCCTGACTTTC
CDR3: CASSLRTGYGANVLTF

J: TRBJ1-1
size: few
V: TRBV5-5
D: -
DNA: TGTGCCAGCATCGGACAGTTGAACACTGAAGCTTTCTTT
CDR3: CASIGQLNTEAFF

J: TRBJ1-1
size: few
V: TRBV27
D: -
DNA: TGTGCCAGCAGTTTATTTCGGGGGGCGGGCACTGAAGCTTTCTTT
CDR3: CASSLFRGAGTEAFF

J: TRBJ1-3
size: -
V: TRBV14
D: -
DNA: TGTGCCAGCAGCCATCGGGGATCTGGAAACACCATATATTTT
CDR3: CASSHRGSGNTIYF

J: TRBJ2-3
size: -
V: TRBV6-4
D: TRBD2
DNA: TGTGCCAGCAGTGAAGATGCCCGCCGGGCTAGCGGGGTTACAGATACGCAGTATTTT
CDR3: CASSEDARRASGVTDTQYF

J: TRBJ2-3
size: -
V: TRBV13
D: TRBD1
DNA: TGTGCCAGCAGACGCAAAGCAGGGACAGCCTCCGTCACAGATACGCAGTATTTT
CDR3: CASRRKAGTASVTDTQYF

J: TRBJ1-3
size: -
V: TRBV5-4
D: -
DNA: TGTGCCAGCAGCCCTCAGGGATCTGGAAACACCATATATTTT
CDR3: CASSPQGSGNTIYF

J: TRBJ2-5
size: -
V: TRBV2
D: TRBD2
DNA: TGTGCCAGCAGTAGGCTGTCGGGAGGGCGACAAGAGACCCAGTACTTC
CDR3: CASSRLSGGRQETQYF

J: TRBJ1-5
size: -
V: TRBV25-1
D: -
DNA: TGTGCCAGCAGTGATGGGATTCGGGGGGACAATCAGCCCCAGCATTTT
CDR3: CASSDGIRGDNQPQHF

J: TRBJ2-3
size: -
V: TRBV13
D: TRBD2
DNA: TGTGCCAGCAGCTTTGCGGGGGGGCCGGCAGATACGCAGTATTTT
CDR3: CASSFAGGPADTQYF

J: TRBJ2-2
size: -
V: TRBV7-9
D: TRBD2
DNA: TGTGCCAGCAGCTTAGGGTTTAGCGGGAGCACCGGGGAGCTGTTTTTT
CDR3: CASSLGFSGSTGELFF

J: TRBJ1-6
size: -
V: TRBV19
D: TRBD1
DNA: TGTGCCAGCGGAGACAGGGGTCATTCACCCCTCCACTTT
CDR3: CASGDRGHSPLHF